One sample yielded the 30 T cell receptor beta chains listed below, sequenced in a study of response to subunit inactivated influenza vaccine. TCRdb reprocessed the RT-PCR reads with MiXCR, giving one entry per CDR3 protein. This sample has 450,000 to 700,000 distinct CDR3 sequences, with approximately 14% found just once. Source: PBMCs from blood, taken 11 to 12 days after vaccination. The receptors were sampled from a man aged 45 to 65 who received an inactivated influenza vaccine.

For the CDR3, the DNA is TGTGCCAGCAGAGAGACGTATCCCTCCTACGAGCAGTACTTC. Translating it yields CASRETYPSYEQYF. The chain has TRBV7-8 and TRBJ2-7; no definite D call. CDR1 and CDR2 from the germline V gene are SGHVS and FQNEAQ. Trimming pared 6 bases from V and 0 bases from J, leaving 12 bases between. The CDR3 covers 14 residues.

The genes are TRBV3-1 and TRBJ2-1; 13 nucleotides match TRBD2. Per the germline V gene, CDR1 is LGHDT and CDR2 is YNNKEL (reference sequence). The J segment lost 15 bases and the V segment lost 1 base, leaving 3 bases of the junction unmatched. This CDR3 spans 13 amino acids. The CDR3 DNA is TGTGCCAGCAGCCAAGGGACTAGCGGGAGACGGTTCTTC. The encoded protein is CASSQGTSGRRFF.

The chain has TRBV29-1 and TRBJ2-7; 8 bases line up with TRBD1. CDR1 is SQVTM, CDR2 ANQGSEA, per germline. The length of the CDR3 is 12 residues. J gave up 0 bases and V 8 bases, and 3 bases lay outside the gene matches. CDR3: CSFTGGSYEQYF. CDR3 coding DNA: TGCAGCTTCACAGGGGGCTCCTACGAGCAGTACTTC.

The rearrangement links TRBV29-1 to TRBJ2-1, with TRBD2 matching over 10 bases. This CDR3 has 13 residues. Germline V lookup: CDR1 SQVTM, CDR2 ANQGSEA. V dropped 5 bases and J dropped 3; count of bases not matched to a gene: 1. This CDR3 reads CSVLAGGYNEQFF. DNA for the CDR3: TGCAGCGTTTTAGCGGGGGGCTACAATGAGCAGTTCTTC.

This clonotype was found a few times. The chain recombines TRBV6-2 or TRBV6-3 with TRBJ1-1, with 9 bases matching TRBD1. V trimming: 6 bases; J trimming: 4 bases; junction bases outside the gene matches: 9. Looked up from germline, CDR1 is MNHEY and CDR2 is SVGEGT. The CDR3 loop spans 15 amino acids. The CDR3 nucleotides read TGTGCCAGCAGCCGGACAGGGGTCCCGGGCACTGAAGCTTTCTTT. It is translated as CASSRTGVPGTEAFF.

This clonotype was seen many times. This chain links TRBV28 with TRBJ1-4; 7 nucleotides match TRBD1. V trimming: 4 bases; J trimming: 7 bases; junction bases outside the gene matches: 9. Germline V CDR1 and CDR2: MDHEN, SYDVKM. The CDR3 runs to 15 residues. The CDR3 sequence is CASSSKGASSEKLFF. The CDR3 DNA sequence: TGTGCCAGCAGTTCTAAGGGGGCATCGAGTGAAAAACTGTTTTTT.

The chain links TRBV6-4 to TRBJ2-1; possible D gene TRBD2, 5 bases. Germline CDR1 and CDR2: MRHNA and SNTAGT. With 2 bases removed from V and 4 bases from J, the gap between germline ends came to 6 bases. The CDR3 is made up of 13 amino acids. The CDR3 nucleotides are TGTGCCAGCAGTGACGGGGAGTACAATGAGCAGTTCTTC. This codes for CASSDGEYNEQFF.

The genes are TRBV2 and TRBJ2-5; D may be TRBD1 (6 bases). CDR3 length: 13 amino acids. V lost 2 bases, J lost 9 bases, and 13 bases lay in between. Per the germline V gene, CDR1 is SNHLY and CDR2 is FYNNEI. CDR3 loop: CASSEQGTPAQYF. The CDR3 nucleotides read TGTGCCAGCAGTGAACAGGGGACCCCGGCCCAGTACTTC.

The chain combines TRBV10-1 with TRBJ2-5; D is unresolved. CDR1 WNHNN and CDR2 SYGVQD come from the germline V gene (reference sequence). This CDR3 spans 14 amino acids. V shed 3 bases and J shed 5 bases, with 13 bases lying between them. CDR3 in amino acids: CASSDRVPWETQYF. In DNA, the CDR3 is TGCGCCAGCAGTGACCGGGTCCCGTGGGAGACCCAGTACTTC.

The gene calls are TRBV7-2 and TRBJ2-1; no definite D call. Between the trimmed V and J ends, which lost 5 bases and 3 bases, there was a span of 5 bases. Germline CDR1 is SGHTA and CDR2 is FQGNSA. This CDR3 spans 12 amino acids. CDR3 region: CASSAVYNEQFF. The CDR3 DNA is TGTGCCAGCAGCGCCGTCTACAATGAGCAGTTCTTC. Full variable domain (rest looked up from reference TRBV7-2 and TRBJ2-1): GAGVSQSPSNKVTEKGKDVELRCDPISGHTALYWYRQSLGQGLEFLIYFQGNSAPDKSGLPSDRFSAERTGGSVSTLTIQRTQQEDSAVYLCASSAVYNEQFFGPGTRLTVL.

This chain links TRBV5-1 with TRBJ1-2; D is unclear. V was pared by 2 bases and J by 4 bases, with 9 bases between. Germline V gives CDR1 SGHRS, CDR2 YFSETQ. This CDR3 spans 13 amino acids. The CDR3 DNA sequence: TGCGCCAGCAGCTTTGAGGGAGCCTATGGCTACACCTTC. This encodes CASSFEGAYGYTF.

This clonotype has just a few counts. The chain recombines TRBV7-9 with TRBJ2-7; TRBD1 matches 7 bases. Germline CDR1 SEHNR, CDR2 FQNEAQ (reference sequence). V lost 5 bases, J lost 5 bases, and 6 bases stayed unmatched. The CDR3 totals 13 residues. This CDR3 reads CASSKTGMDEQYF. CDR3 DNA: TGTGCCAGCAGCAAGACAGGGATGGACGAGCAGTACTTC. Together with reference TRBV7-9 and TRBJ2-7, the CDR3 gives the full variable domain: DTGVSQNPRHKITKRGQNVTFRCDPISEHNRLYWYRQTLGQGPEFLTYFQNEAQLEKSRLLSDRFSAERPKGSFSTLEIQRTEQGDSAMYLCASSKTGMDEQYFGPGTRLTVT.

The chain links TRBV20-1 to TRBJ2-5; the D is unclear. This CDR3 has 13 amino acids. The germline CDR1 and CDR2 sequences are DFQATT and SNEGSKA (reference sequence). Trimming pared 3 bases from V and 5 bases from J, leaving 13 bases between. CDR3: CSASVWVGETQYF. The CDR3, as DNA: TGCAGTGCTAGTGTTTGGGTAGGGGAGACCCAGTACTTC.

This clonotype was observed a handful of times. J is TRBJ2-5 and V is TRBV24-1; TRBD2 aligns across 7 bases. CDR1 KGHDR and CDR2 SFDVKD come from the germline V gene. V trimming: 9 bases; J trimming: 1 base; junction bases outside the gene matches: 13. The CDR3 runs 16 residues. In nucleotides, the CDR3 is TGTGCCACCGCCCAATTGGCTAGCGGCTTCCAAGAGACCCAGTACTTC. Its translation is CATAQLASGFQETQYF.

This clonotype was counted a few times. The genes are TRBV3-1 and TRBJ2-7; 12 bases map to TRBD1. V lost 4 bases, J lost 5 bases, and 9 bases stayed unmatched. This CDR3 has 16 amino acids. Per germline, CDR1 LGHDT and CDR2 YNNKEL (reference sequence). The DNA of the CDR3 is TGTGCCAGCAGCCGCAGCTCCGGGACAGGGGGCGACGAGCAGTACTTC. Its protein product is CASSRSSGTGGDEQYF.

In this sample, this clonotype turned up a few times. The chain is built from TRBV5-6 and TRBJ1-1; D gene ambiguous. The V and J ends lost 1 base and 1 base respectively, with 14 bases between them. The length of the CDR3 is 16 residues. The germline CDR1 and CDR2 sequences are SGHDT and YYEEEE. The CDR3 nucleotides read TGTGCCAGCAGCTTGTGGTATCTACAGACGAACACTGAAGCTTTCTTT. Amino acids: CASSLWYLQTNTEAFF.

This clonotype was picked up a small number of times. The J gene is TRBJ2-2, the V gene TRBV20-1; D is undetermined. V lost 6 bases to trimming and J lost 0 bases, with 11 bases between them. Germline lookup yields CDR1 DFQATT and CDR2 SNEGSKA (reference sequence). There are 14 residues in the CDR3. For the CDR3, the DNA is TGCAGTGCGAGGAGTACATCGAACACCGGGGAGCTGTTTTTT. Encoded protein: CSARSTSNTGELFF.

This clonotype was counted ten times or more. CDR3 sequence (DNA): TGTGCCAGCAGGACAGGGGGCACTGAAGCTTTCTTT. Its translation is CASRTGGTEAFF. The chain recombines TRBV12-3 or TRBV12-4 with TRBJ1-1; 9 nucleotides agree with TRBD1. The CDR3 spans 12 residues. V lost 6 bases and J lost 4; bases outside the gene matches: 0.

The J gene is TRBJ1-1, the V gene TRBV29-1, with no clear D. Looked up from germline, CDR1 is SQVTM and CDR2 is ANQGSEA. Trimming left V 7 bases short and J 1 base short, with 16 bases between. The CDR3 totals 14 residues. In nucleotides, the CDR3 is TGCAGCGCCAACGTCGGAGGTGGGAACACTGAAGCTTTCTTT. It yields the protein CSANVGGGNTEAFF.

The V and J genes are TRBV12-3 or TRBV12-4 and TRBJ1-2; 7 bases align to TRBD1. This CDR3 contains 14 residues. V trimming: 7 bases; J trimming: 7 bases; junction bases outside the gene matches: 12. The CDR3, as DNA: TGTGCCAGCACCCACAATCAGGGGGGGAGTGGCTACACCTTC. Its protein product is CASTHNQGGSGYTF.

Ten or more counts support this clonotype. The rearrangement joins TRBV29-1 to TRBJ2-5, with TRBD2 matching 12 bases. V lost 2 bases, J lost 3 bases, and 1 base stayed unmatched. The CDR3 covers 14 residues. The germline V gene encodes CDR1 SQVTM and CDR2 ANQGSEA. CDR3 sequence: CSVERLAGEETQYF. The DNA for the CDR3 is TGCAGCGTTGAACGACTAGCGGGAGAAGAGACCCAGTACTTC.

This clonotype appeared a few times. CDR3: CASSPLIAGQGSGNTIYF. CDR3 nucleotide sequence: TGTGCCAGCTCACCACTCATAGCTGGACAGGGCTCTGGAAACACCATATATTTT. The rearrangement links TRBV18 to TRBJ1-3; 8 bases agree with TRBD1. CDR1 is KGHSH and CDR2 is LQKENI in the germline V gene. Trimming removed 1 base from V and 0 bases from J; junction bases left unmatched: 8. The CDR3 totals 18 residues. Looking up the rest from reference TRBV18 and TRBJ1-3 gives the full variable domain: NAGVMQNPRHLVRRRGQEARLRCSPMKGHSHVYWYRQLPEEGLKFMVYLQKENIIDESGMPKERFSAEFPKEGPSILRIQQVVRGDSAAYFCASSPLIAGQGSGNTIYFGEGSWLTVV.

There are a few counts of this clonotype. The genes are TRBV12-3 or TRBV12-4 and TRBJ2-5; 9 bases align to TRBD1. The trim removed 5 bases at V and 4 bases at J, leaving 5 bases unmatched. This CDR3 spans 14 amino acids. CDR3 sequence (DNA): TGTGCCAGCAGTCCGAGGACAGGGGTAGAGACCCAGTACTTC. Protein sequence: CASSPRTGVETQYF.

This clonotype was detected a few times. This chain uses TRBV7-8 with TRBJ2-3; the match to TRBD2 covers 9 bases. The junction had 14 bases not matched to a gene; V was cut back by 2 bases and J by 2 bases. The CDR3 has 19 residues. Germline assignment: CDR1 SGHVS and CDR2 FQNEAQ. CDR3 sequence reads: CASSLRRGRVLALTDTQYF. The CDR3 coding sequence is TGTGCCAGCAGCTTACGCCGCGGGAGGGTGCTAGCTCTCACAGATACGCAGTATTTT. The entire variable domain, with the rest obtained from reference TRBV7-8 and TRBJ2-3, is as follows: GAGVSQSPRYKVAKRGQDVALRCDPISGHVSLFWYQQALGQGPEFLTYFQNEAQLDKSGLPSDRFFAERPEGSVSTLKIQRTQQEDSAVYLCASSLRRGRVLALTDTQYFGPGTRLTVL.

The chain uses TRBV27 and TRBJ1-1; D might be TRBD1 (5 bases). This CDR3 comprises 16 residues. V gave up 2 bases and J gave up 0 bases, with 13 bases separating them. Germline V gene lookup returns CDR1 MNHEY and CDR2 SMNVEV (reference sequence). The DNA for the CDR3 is TGTGCCAGCAGTTTAGTAGCCGGACACCTGAACACTGAAGCTTTCTTT. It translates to CASSLVAGHLNTEAFF.

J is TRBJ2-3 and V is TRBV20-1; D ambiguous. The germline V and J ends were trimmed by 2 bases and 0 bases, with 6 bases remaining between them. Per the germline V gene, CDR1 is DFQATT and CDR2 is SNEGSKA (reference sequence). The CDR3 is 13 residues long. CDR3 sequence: CSARYYSTDTQYF. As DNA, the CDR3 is TGCAGTGCTAGATACTATAGCACAGATACGCAGTATTTT.

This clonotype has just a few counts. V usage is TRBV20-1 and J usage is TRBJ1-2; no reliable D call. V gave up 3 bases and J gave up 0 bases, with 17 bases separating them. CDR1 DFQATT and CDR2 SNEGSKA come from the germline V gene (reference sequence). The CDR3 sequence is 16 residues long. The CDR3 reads CSASGGNLLSNYGYTF. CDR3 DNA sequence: TGCAGTGCTAGCGGCGGGAACCTCCTCTCTAACTATGGCTACACCTTC.

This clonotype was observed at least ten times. The CDR3 reads CSASEQGHEQYF. The CDR3 DNA reads TGCAGTGCTAGCGAACAGGGTCACGAGCAGTACTTC. The chain joins TRBV20-1 to TRBJ2-7, with D perhaps TRBD1 (6 bases). V gave up 3 bases and J gave up 5 bases, with 11 bases separating them. Per germline, CDR1 DFQATT and CDR2 SNEGSKA (reference sequence). The CDR3 sequence is 12 residues long.

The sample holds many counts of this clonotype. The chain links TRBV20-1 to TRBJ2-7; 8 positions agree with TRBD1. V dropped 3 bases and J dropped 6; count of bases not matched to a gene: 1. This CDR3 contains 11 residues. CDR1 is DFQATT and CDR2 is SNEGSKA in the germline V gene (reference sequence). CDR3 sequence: CSARTGVEQYF. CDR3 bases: TGCAGTGCTAGGACAGGGGTCGAGCAGTACTTC.

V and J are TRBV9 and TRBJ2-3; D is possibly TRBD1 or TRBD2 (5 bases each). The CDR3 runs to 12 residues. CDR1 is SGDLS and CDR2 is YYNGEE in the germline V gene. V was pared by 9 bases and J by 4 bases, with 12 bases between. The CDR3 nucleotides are TGTGCCAACCCGGGGACGTCAGATACGCAGTATTTT. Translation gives CANPGTSDTQYF.